One TCR beta chain is described in this entry. Its antigen is still unknown. One junction end disagrees with the germline gene, perhaps due to a read error. A primer matching the constant region was used to make TCR beta cDNA from approximately 520 ng of total RNA. Slightly modified ARM-PCR with three nested multiplex PCR rounds yielded TCR beta libraries. TRBV1-TRBV30 forward primers paired with a C-beta reverse primer were used in the first two PCR rounds, which ran around 10 cycles each. TCRdb reanalysed the multiplex PCR reads using MiXCR and keeps one entry per CDR3 protein. The sample consists of tens of thousands of distinct CDR3 sequences, 72% of them appearing once. The CDR3 runs to 13 residues. Germline-derived CDR1 and CDR2 are MDHEN and SYDVKM. These data belong to a study of tumor-infiltrating lymphocytes in primary liver carcinoma. The overall study: The study reported T1-T3 N0M0 tumors spanning 4.2 to 10 cm.

Each 20-30 mg portion of unsorted bulk tissue served as the source for co-extraction of RNA and DNA. Primary liver carcinoma, confirmed by histopathology, was surgically resected. Study results and caveats: Whereas tumor region pairs overlapped more, tumor-adjacent and tumor-blood pairs overlapped less.

The sequence was collected from a middle-aged man with primary liver carcinoma and hepatitis B virus infection. The chain has TRBV28 and TRBJ1-6; the D gene is possibly TRBD1 (6 bases). The sequenced material came from liver tumor tissue from sampling region 1. Subset reported: tumor region T1, superior pole. The CDR3 region is CARSFRGGPPLHF. The CDR3 nucleotides read TGTGCCAGAAGTTTCAGGGGAGGACCACCCCTCCACTTT.